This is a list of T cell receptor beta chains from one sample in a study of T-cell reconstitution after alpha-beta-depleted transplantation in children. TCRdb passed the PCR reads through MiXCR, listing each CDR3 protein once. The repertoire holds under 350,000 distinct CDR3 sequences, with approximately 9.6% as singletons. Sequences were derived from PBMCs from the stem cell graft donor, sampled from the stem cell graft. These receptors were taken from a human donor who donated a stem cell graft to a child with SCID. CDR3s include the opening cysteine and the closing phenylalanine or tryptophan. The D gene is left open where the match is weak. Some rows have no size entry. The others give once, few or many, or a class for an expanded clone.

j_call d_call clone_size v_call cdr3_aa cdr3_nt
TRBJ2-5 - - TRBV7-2 CASSLIPGPRGETQYF TGTGCCAGCAGCCTTATCCCCGGGCCCCGAGGAGAGACCCAGTACTTC
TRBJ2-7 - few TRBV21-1 CASSKSPGGDRAPYEQYF TGTGCCAGCAGCAAAAGTCCAGGTGGGGACAGGGCTCCCTACGAGCAGTACTTC
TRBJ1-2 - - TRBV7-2 CASSLTLTGGGYTF TGTGCCAGCAGCTTGACCCTAACCGGGGGCGGCTACACCTTC
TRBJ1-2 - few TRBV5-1 CASSYAAGEANYGYTF TGCGCCAGCAGCTACGCCGCAGGAGAAGCTAACTATGGCTACACCTTC
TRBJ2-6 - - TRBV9 CASTVGNSGANVLTF TGTGCCAGCACGGTTGGCAACTCTGGGGCCAACGTCCTGACTTTC
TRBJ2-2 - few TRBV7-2 CASSLVDYTGELFF TGTGCCAGCAGCTTAGTAGACTACACCGGGGAGCTGTTTTTT
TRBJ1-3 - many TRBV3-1 CACSSGNTIYF TGTGCCTGTTCCTCTGGAAACACCATATATTTT
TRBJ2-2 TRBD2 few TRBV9 CASSVGLAVNTGELFF TGTGCCAGCAGCGTAGGCCTAGCGGTGAACACCGGGGAGCTGTTTTTT
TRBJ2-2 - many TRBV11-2 CASSLQPINTGELFF TGTGCCAGCAGCTTACAGCCGATAAACACCGGGGAGCTGTTTTTT
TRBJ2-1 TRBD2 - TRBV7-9 CASSTWTSGGRNEQFF TGTGCCAGCAGCACCTGGACTAGCGGGGGGAGAAATGAGCAGTTCTTC